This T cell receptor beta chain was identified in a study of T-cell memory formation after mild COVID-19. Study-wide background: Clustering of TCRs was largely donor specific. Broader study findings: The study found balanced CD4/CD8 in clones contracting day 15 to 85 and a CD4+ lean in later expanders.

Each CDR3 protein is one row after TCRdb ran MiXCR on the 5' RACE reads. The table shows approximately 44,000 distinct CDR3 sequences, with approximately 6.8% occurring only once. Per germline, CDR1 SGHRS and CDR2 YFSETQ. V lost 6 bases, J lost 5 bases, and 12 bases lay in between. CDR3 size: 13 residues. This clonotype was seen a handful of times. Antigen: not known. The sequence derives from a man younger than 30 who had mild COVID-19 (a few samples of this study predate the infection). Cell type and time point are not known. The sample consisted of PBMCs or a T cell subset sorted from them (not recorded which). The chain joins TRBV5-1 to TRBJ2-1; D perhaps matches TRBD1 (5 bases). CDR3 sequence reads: CASTKGPNNEQFF. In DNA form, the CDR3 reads TGCGCCAGCACCAAGGGGCCGAACAATGAGCAGTTCTTC.